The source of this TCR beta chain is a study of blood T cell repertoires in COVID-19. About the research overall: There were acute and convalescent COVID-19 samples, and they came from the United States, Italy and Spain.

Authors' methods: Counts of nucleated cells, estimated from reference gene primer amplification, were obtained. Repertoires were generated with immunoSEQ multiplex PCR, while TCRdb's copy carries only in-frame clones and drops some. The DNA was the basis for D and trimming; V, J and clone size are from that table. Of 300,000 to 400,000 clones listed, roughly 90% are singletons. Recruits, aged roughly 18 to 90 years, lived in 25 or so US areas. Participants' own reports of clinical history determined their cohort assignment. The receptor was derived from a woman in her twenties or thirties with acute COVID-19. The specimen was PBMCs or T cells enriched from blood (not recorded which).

CDR3 protein: CASSNGQGGKNIQYF. CDR3 in DNA: TGTGCCAGCAGTAACGGACAGGGTGGGAAAAACATTCAGTACTTC. V and J are TRBV6-5 and TRBJ2-4, with 8 bases fitting TRBD1. V shed 5 bases, J shed 4 bases, and the junction held 7 bases outside the gene matches. The CDR3 has 15 residues. Germline CDR1 and CDR2: MNHEY and SVGAGI.